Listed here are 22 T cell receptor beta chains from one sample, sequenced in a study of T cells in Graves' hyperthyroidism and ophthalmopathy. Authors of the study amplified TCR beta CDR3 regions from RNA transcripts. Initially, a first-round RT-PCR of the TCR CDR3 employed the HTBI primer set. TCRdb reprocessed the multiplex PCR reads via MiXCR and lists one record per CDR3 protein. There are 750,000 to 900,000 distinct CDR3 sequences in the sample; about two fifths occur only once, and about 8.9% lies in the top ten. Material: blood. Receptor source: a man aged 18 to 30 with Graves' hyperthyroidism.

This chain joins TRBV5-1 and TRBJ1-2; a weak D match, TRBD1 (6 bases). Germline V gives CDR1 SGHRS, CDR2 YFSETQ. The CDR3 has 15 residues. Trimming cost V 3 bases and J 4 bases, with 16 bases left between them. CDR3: CASSWTGQIFYGYTF. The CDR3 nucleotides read TGCGCCAGCAGCTGGACTGGACAGATTTTCTATGGCTACACCTTC.

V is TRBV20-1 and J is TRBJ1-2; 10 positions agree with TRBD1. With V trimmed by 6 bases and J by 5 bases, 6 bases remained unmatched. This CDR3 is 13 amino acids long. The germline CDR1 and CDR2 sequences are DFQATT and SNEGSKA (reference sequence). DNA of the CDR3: TGCAGTGCGGATGGACAGGGGGGGTATGGCTACACCTTC. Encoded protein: CSADGQGGYGYTF.

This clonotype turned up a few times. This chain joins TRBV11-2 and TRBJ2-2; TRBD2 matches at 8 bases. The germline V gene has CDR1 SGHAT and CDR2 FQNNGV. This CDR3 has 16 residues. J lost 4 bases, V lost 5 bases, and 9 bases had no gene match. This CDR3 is CASSPWTSLGTGELFF. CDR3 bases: TGTGCCAGCAGCCCTTGGACTAGCTTGGGCACCGGGGAGCTGTTTTTT.

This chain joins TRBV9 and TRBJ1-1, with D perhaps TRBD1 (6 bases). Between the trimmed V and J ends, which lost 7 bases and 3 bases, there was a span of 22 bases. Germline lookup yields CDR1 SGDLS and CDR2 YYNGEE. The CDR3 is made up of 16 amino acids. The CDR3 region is CASGTGGRGADTEAFF. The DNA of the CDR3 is TGTGCCAGCGGGACGGGGGGGCGCGGGGCGGACACTGAAGCTTTCTTT.

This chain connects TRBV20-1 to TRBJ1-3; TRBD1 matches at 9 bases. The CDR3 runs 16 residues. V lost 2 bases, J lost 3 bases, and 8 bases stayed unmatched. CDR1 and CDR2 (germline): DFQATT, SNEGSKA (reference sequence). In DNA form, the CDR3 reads TGCAGTGCTAGATTTCCGGGACAGGGAGATGGAAACACCATATATTTT. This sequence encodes CSARFPGQGDGNTIYF.

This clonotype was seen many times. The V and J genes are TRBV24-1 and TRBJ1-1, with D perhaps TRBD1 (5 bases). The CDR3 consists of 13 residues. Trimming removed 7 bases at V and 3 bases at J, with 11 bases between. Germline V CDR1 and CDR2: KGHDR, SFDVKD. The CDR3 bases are TGTGCCACCAGGGATGGGACCGACACTGAAGCTTTCTTT. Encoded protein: CATRDGTDTEAFF.

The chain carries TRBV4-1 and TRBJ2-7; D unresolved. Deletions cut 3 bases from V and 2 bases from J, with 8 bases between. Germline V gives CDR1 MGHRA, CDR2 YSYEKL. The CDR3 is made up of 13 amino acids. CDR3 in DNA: TGCGCCAGCAGCCAGGGCAACGCCTACGAGCAGTACTTC. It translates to CASSQGNAYEQYF.

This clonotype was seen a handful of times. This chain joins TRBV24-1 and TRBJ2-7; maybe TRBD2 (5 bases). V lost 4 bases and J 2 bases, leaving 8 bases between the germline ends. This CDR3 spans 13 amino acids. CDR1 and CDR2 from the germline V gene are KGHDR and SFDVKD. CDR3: CATSDSGTYEQYF. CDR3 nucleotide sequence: TGTGCCACCAGTGACTCGGGAACCTACGAGCAGTACTTC.

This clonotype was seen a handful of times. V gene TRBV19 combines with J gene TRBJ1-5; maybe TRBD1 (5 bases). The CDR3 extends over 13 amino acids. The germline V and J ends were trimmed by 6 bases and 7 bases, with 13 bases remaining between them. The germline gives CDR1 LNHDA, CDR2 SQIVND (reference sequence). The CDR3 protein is CASRGRSWQPQHF. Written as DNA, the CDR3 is TGTGCCAGTAGGGGACGGTCTTGGCAGCCCCAGCATTTT.

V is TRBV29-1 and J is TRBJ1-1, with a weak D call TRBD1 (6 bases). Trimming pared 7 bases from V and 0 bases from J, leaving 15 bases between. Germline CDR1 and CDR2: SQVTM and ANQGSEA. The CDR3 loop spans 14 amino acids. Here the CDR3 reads CSGRGGSMNTEAFF. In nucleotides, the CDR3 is TGCAGCGGACGAGGGGGGTCCATGAACACTGAAGCTTTCTTT. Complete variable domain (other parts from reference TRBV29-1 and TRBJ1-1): SAVISQKPSRDICQRGTSLTIQCQVDSQVTMMFWYRQQPGQSLTLIATANQGSEATYESGFVIDKFPISRPNLTFSTLTVSNMSPEDSSIYLCSGRGGSMNTEAFFGQGTRLTVV.

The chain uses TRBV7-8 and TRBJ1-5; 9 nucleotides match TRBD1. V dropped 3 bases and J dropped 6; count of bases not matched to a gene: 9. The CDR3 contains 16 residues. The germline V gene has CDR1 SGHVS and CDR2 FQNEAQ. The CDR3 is CASSFAGQGKGQPQHF. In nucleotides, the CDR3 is TGTGCCAGCAGCTTCGCGGGACAGGGCAAAGGTCAGCCCCAGCATTTT.

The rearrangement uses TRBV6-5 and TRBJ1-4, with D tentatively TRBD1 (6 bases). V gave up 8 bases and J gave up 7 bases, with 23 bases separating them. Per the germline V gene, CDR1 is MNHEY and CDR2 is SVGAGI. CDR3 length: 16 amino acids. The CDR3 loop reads CASETSPRGAAEKLFF. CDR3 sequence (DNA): TGTGCCAGCGAAACCTCCCCCCGGGGGGCGGCTGAAAAACTGTTTTTT.

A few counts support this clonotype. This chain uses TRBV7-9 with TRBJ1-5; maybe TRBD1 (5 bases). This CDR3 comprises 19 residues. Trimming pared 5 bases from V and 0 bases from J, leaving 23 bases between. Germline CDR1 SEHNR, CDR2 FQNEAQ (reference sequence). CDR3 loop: CASSQDWAAGQYSNQPQHF. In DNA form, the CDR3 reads TGTGCCAGCAGCCAAGATTGGGCGGCGGGGCAGTATAGCAATCAGCCCCAGCATTTT.

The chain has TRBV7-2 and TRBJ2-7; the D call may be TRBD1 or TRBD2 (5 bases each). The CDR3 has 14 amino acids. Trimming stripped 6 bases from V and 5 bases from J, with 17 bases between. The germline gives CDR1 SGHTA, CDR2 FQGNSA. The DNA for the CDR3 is TGTGCCAGCAGTCAGAGCCGGGACCGTCACGAGCAGTACTTC. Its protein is CASSQSRDRHEQYF.

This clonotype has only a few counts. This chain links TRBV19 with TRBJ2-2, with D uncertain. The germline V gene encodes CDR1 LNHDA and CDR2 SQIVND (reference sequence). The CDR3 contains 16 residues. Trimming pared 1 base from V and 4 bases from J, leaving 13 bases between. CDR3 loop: CASSIGPDTSTGELFF. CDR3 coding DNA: TGTGCCAGTAGTATAGGACCAGACACCTCCACCGGGGAGCTGTTTTTT.

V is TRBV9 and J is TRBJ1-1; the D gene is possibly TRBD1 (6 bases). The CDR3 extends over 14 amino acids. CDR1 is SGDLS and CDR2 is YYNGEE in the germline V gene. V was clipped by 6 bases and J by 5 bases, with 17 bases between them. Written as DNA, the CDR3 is TGTGCCAGCACACGGGGGGGGGCGTGGACTGAAGCTTTCTTT. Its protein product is CASTRGGAWTEAFF.

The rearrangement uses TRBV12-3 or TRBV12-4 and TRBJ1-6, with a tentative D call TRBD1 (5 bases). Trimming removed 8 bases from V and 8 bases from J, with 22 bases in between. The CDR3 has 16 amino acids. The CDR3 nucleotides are TGTGCCAGCCGTCCCTTGGGGGTAGGATCGGATTCACCCCTCCACTTT. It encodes CASRPLGVGSDSPLHF.

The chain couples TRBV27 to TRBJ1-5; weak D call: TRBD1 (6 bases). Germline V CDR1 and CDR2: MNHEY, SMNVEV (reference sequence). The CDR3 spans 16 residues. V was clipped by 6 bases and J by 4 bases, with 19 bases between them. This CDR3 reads CASSFTGLGGNQPQHF. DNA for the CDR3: TGTGCCAGCAGCTTCACAGGTCTAGGGGGAAATCAGCCCCAGCATTTT.

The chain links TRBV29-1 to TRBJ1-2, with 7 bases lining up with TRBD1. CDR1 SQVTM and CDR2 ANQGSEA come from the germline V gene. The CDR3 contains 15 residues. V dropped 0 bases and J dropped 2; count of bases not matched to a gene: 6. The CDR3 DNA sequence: TGCAGCGTTGAAGACGAGACAGGGATAAACTATGGCTACACCTTC. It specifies CSVEDETGINYGYTF.

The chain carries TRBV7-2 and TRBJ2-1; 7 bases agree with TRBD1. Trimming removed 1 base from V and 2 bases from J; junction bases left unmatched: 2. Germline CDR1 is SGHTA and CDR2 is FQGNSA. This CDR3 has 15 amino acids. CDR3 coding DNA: TGTGCCAGCAGCTTAGTCACAGGGGCCTACAATGAGCAGTTCTTC. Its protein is CASSLVTGAYNEQFF.

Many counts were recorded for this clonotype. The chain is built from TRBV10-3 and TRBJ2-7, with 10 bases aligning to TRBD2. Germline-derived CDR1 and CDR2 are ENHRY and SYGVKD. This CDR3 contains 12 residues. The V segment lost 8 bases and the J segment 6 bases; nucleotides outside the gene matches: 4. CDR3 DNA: TGTGCCATCGCTAGCGGGGGCGTCGAGCAGTACTTC. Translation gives CAIASGGVEQYF.

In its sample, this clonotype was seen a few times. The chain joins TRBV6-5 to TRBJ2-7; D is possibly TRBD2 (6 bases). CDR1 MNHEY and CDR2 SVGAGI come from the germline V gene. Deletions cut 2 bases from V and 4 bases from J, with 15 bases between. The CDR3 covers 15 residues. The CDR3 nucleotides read TGTGCCAGCAGTTACGCCCGGGACTCCGATTACGAGCAGTACTTC. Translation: CASSYARDSDYEQYF.